These 30 T cell receptor beta chains were sequenced from one sample in a study of cytomegalovirus exposure and HLA in healthy donors. Use of 60 Vbeta and 13 Jbeta primers characterized the PCR. Clones were sequenced by immunoSEQ multiplex PCR, and TCRdb holds only the in-frame ones, with some missing. The sample has fewer than 150,000 clones, over 70% seen once. The sample consisted of PBMCs. The receptor source for this set is a man younger than 40 in good health and CMV-seronegative.

This chain uses TRBV7-9 with TRBJ2-5, with D possibly being TRBD1 (5 bases). The CDR3 totals 13 residues. CDR1 SEHNR and CDR2 FQNEAQ come from the germline V gene (reference sequence). Trimming removed 4 bases from V and 5 bases from J, with 11 bases in between. CDR3 coding DNA: TGTGCCAGCAGCTCCACAGGCTGGGAGACCCAGTACTTC. Translation gives CASSSTGWETQYF.

This clone was detected only a few times. The chain recombines TRBV5-1 with TRBJ2-3; 9 positions agree with TRBD1. Per germline, CDR1 SGHRS and CDR2 YFSETQ. Trimming at V came to 4 bases and at J to 6 bases, leaving 6 bases not matched to a gene. This CDR3 is 14 amino acids long. CDR3 bases: TGCGCCAGCAGCGTAGGACAGGGGAAGGATACGCAGTATTTT. Amino acid sequence: CASSVGQGKDTQYF. Complete variable domain (other parts from reference TRBV5-1 and TRBJ2-3): KAGVTQTPRYLIKTRGQQVTLSCSPISGHRSVSWYQQTPGQGLQFLFEYFSETQRNKGNFPGRFSGRQFSNSRSEMNVSTLELGDSALYLCASSVGQGKDTQYFGPGTRLTVL.

This chain links TRBV7-2 with TRBJ1-1; D perhaps matches TRBD1 (5 bases). Trimming took off 6 bases at V and 6 bases at J, with 5 bases between the two ends. Germline V gene lookup returns CDR1 SGHTA and CDR2 FQGNSA. CDR3 length: 10 residues. Here the CDR3 reads CASRGAEAFF. CDR3 sequence (DNA): TGTGCCAGCAGAGGGGCTGAAGCTTTCTTT. Variable domain in full (rest from reference TRBV7-2 and TRBJ1-1): GAGVSQSPSNKVTEKGKDVELRCDPISGHTALYWYRQSLGQGLEFLIYFQGNSAPDKSGLPSDRFSAERTGGSVSTLTIQRTQQEDSAVYLCASRGAEAFFGQGTRLTVV.

This chain connects TRBV5-4 to TRBJ2-1, with 11 bases matching TRBD1. Germline V lookup: CDR1 SGHNT, CDR2 YYREEE (reference sequence). Germline trimming cut 4 bases from V and 7 bases from J; bases unmatched to any gene: 4. CDR3 length: 14 residues. The CDR3 reads CASSGGQGANEQFF. As DNA, the CDR3 is TGTGCCAGCAGCGGAGGACAGGGGGCTAATGAGCAGTTCTTC.

V usage is TRBV4-2 and J usage is TRBJ2-7; D gene ambiguous. Trimming cost V 4 bases and J 1 base, with 8 bases left between them. The CDR3 contains 13 residues. Germline V gives CDR1 LGHNA, CDR2 YNFKEQ. The CDR3 DNA sequence: TGTGCCAGCAGCCCTACCGGGTCCTACGAGCAGTACTTC. It specifies CASSPTGSYEQYF.

The J gene is TRBJ2-7, the V gene TRBV7-2; D perhaps matches TRBD1 (7 bases). The germline V gene encodes CDR1 SGHTA and CDR2 FQGNSA. This CDR3 spans 15 amino acids. V was trimmed by 10 bases and J by 4 bases, leaving 23 bases between them. The CDR3 reads CATSLGGGTAYEQYF. The CDR3 DNA is TGTGCCACCTCACTTGGAGGGGGGACAGCTTACGAGCAGTACTTC.

This rearrangement joins TRBV14 to TRBJ2-7, with D possibly being TRBD1 (6 bases). The CDR3 totals 16 residues. The V end lost 1 base, the J end lost 6 bases, and 19 bases lay between the germline ends. Germline lookup yields CDR1 SGHDN and CDR2 FVKESK. The CDR3 bases are TGTGCCAGCAGCCAAGTCCAGGGGACGGCCCCTTTCGAGCAGTACTTC. Its translation: CASSQVQGTAPFEQYF.

This clone was seen only once. The J gene is TRBJ2-7, the V gene TRBV2; a weak D match, TRBD1 (5 bases). The CDR3 is made up of 13 amino acids. The germline V gene encodes CDR1 SNHLY and CDR2 FYNNEI. Trimming pared 7 bases from V and 3 bases from J, leaving 13 bases between. The CDR3 is CASKGDRRYEQYF. The CDR3 nucleotides are TGTGCCAGCAAGGGCGACAGACGCTACGAGCAGTACTTC.

The chain employs TRBV5-4 and TRBJ1-2; TRBD1 might be the D (5 bases). From germline, CDR1 is SGHNT and CDR2 YYREEE (reference sequence). This CDR3 has 14 amino acids. The V end was cut by 6 bases, the J end by 4 bases, with 16 bases between. This chain's CDR3 is CASTPGGGSYGYTF. The CDR3, as DNA: TGTGCCAGCACCCCCGGGGGGGGGAGCTATGGCTACACCTTC.

The CDR3 coding sequence is TGTGCCAGCACCTCCACGGGGGTAAGCTCCTATAATTCACCCCTCCACTTT. Translated: CASTSTGVSSYNSPLHF. V and J are TRBV28 and TRBJ1-6, with D perhaps matching TRBD1 (5 bases). The CDR3 is made up of 17 amino acids. The germline V and J ends were trimmed by 7 bases and 0 bases, with 16 bases remaining between them. CDR1 is MDHEN and CDR2 is SYDVKM in the germline V gene.

CDR3 sequence reads: CASSSLILTGGHTEAFF. The CDR3, as DNA: TGTGCCAGCAGCTCCCTAATACTAACAGGGGGGCACACTGAAGCTTTCTTT. The J gene is TRBJ1-1, the V gene TRBV7-2; 8 nucleotides line up with TRBD1. The CDR3 covers 17 residues. Germline CDR1 is SGHTA and CDR2 is FQGNSA. V trimming: 4 bases; J trimming: 3 bases; junction bases outside the gene matches: 13.

This rearrangement joins TRBV7-2 to TRBJ2-3; D possibly corresponds to TRBD1 (5 bases). V was clipped by 6 bases and J by 4 bases, with 17 bases between them. The CDR3 covers 15 residues. Germline CDR1 is SGHTA and CDR2 is FQGNSA. CDR3 sequence: CASRYRGIGADTQYF. The CDR3 DNA follows: TGTGCCAGCAGATATCGTGGGATAGGGGCAGATACGCAGTATTTT.

The CDR3 loop is CASSPHLAGVMNTGELFF. CDR3 bases: TGCGCCAGCAGCCCACACCTAGCGGGAGTAATGAACACCGGGGAGCTGTTTTTT. The chain joins TRBV4-3 to TRBJ2-2; 10 bases line up with TRBD2. The CDR3 contains 18 residues. CDR1 is LGHNA and CDR2 is YSLEER in the germline V gene. V gave up 4 bases and J gave up 1 base; unmatched junction bases: 9.

The V call is TRBV6-5, the J call TRBJ1-4; D may be TRBD1 (6 bases). Germline V gene data show CDR1 as MNHEY and CDR2 as SVGAGI. The CDR3 covers 14 residues. Between the trimmed V and J ends, which lost 7 bases and 2 bases, there was a span of 11 bases. CDR3 nucleotides: TGTGCCAGCAAGGGGGTAGAGACTAATGAAAAACTGTTTTTT. This gives the protein CASKGVETNEKLFF.

The sample holds a few counts of this clone. The rearrangement uses TRBV5-1 and TRBJ2-3, with D possibly matching TRBD2 (5 bases). This CDR3 is 15 amino acids long. Germline V CDR1 and CDR2: SGHRS, YFSETQ. Trimming pared 0 bases from V and 2 bases from J, leaving 10 bases between. In DNA form, the CDR3 reads TGCGCCAGCAGCTTGGCCGGGGATCACACAGATACGCAGTATTTT. As protein: CASSLAGDHTDTQYF.

Regarding this clone: Other DNA sequences of this sample code for an identical CDR3. This sequence joins TRBV19 and TRBJ2-1; 9 nucleotides line up with TRBD1. V was pared by 1 base and J by 4 bases, with 2 bases of the junction left unmatched. From germline, CDR1 is LNHDA and CDR2 SQIVND (reference sequence). The CDR3 has 15 residues. In DNA, the CDR3 is TGTGCCAGTAGTATAGGGGGACAGGGATACAATGAGCAGTTCTTC. Encoded protein: CASSIGGQGYNEQFF.

This clone was observed a few times. The chain is built from TRBV2 and TRBJ2-5; the D gene is possibly TRBD1 (5 bases). From germline, CDR1 is SNHLY and CDR2 FYNNEI. Trimming cost V 2 bases and J 4 bases, with 11 bases left between them. CDR3 size: 14 residues. CDR3 protein: CASSEQGPVETQYF. The CDR3 nucleotides are TGTGCCAGCAGTGAACAGGGTCCTGTAGAGACCCAGTACTTC.

The chain uses TRBV18 and TRBJ1-4; D perhaps matches TRBD1 (5 bases). V was pared by 3 bases and J by 0 bases, with 17 bases between. The CDR3 spans 18 residues. CDR1 and CDR2 from the germline V gene are KGHSH and LQKENI. The CDR3 reads CASSPNAATGATNEKLFF. The CDR3 region has the DNA TGTGCCAGCTCACCCAACGCAGCGACGGGGGCAACTAATGAAAAACTGTTTTTT.

The CDR3 region is CASSLEGSGTGGSSGYTF. CDR3 sequence (DNA): TGCGCCAGCAGCTTGGAGGGATCCGGGACAGGGGGCTCCTCCGGCTACACCTTC. The chain links TRBV5-1 to TRBJ1-2, with 12 bases identical to TRBD1. J gave up 8 bases and V 0 bases, and 14 bases lay outside the gene matches. Germline-derived CDR1 and CDR2 are SGHRS and YFSETQ. The CDR3 has 18 amino acids.

The gene calls are TRBV1 and TRBJ2-1; the table's TRBD2 call for D was not verified on the DNA. TRBV1 is reported as a pseudogene. This CDR3 contains 17 residues. CDR3 sequence: CTSSQVPGADVFNEQFF. The CDR3 DNA sequence: TGCACCAGCAGCCAAGTCCCAGGAGCGGATGTTTTCAATGAGCAGTTCTTC.

This chain connects TRBV7-6 to TRBJ1-6; TRBD1 might be the D (6 bases). The CDR3 is 17 amino acids. V was shortened by 5 bases and J by 0 bases, with 14 bases between the two germline ends. The germline V gene has CDR1 SGHVS and CDR2 FNYEAQ. CDR3 loop: CASSLTGFASYNSPLHF. The CDR3 DNA is TGTGCCAGCAGCCTGACAGGATTTGCCTCCTATAATTCACCCCTCCACTTT.

This sequence joins TRBV5-1 and TRBJ1-5, with a weak D call TRBD1 (6 bases). Germline-derived CDR1 and CDR2 are SGHRS and YFSETQ. The CDR3 consists of 15 residues. Trimming took 0 bases from V and 3 from J, leaving 10 bases between them. The CDR3: CASSLETGSNQPQHF. The CDR3 nucleotides read TGCGCCAGCAGCTTGGAGACAGGTTCCAATCAGCCCCAGCATTTT.

The chain joins TRBV6-5 to TRBJ2-7; weak D call: TRBD1 (6 bases). This CDR3 region has 11 residues. The germline gives CDR1 MNHEY, CDR2 SVGAGI. V dropped 10 bases and J dropped 6 bases, with 13 bases sitting between them. CDR3 nucleotides: TGTGCCACCGTTGCAGGGGCCGAGCAGTACTTC. This codes for CATVAGAEQYF.

V is TRBV10-3 and J is TRBJ2-3; D might be TRBD2 (6 bases). This CDR3 is 16 amino acids long. Germline CDR1 is ENHRY and CDR2 is SYGVKD. Trimming shortened V by 2 bases and J by 2 bases, and 14 bases separated the two germline ends. The CDR3 sequence is CAISEVLAVPTDTQYF. The CDR3 bases are TGTGCCATCAGTGAGGTTTTAGCGGTGCCCACAGATACGCAGTATTTT.

This clone occurred a few times. V is TRBV30 and J is TRBJ1-1; D gene ambiguous. V shed 1 base and J shed 0 bases, with 9 bases lying between them. This CDR3 is built from 14 residues. Germline CDR1 and CDR2: GTSNPN and SVGIG (reference sequence). CDR3 in DNA: TGTGCCTGGAGTGATACTAACATGAACACTGAAGCTTTCTTT. Amino acids: CAWSDTNMNTEAFF.

This sequence joins TRBV28 and TRBJ1-6, with TRBD1 as a possible D gene (6 bases). Germline loops: CDR1 MDHEN, CDR2 SYDVKM. The CDR3 is 15 residues long. V dropped 2 bases and J dropped 7 bases, with 12 bases sitting between them. The chain's CDR3 is CASSLVGQGNSPLHF. The DNA for the CDR3 is TGTGCCAGCAGTTTAGTGGGACAAGGGAATTCACCCCTCCACTTT.

The rearrangement joins TRBV9 to TRBJ1-1; TRBD1 agrees at 7 bases. This CDR3 is built from 14 residues. The V gene's germline CDR1 is SGDLS and CDR2 YYNGEE. V dropped 3 bases and J dropped 0; count of bases not matched to a gene: 2. CDR3 loop: CASSAGQMNTEAFF. The CDR3 DNA reads as TGTGCCAGCAGCGCGGGACAGATGAACACTGAAGCTTTCTTT.

The chain carries TRBV6-1 and TRBJ1-4; D is perhaps TRBD1 (5 bases). The CDR3 length is 15 residues. Germline-derived CDR1 and CDR2 are MNHNS and SASEGT. V was shortened by 0 bases and J by 4 bases, with 9 bases between the two germline ends. The CDR3 sequence: CASSEAPRVNEKLFF. CDR3 DNA: TGTGCCAGCAGTGAAGCGCCCAGGGTTAATGAAAAACTGTTTTTT.

V and J are TRBV2 and TRBJ1-4, with 11 bases identical to TRBD1. Germline loops: CDR1 SNHLY, CDR2 FYNNEI. The CDR3 has 18 residues. Losses at the gene ends were 7 bases for V and 2 bases for J; bases not matched to a gene: 12. The CDR3 reads CASIRASGQGGTNEKLFF. The CDR3, as DNA: TGTGCCAGCATTCGCGCGTCGGGACAGGGGGGTACTAATGAAAAACTGTTTTTT.

This chain connects TRBV6-1 to TRBJ2-5, with 13 nucleotides matching TRBD2. Germline assignment: CDR1 MNHNS and CDR2 SASEGT. The CDR3 is 16 residues long. J was trimmed by 5 bases and V by 4 bases; bases with no gene match: 7. This CDR3 is CASSGLAGGALETQYF. The DNA of the CDR3 is TGTGCCAGCAGTGGACTAGCGGGGGGAGCTCTTGAGACCCAGTACTTC.